This T cell receptor (beta chain) was sequenced during a study of blood T cell repertoires in COVID-19. Study context: Nucleic acid was either cDNA or gDNA, and it came from T cells, B-cell-depleted T cells, or PBMCs.

The CDR3 covers 16 residues. Germline V gene lookup returns CDR1 MNHEY and CDR2 SVGEGT. Losses at the gene ends were 2 bases for V and 4 bases for J; bases not matched to a gene: 8. Using immunoSEQ multiplex PCR, the repertoire was profiled, and TCRdb retains in-frame clones only, with some absent. The sample contains around 63,000 clones, approximately 92% of which appear only once. Enrollment of patients from Seattle took place during active infection, with longitudinal follow-up. The chain couples TRBV6-2 or TRBV6-3 to TRBJ2-7, with 10 bases that match TRBD2. The sample comprised peripheral blood. The source is a woman aged 55-75 years with COVID-19, enrolled during active disease. In DNA, the CDR3 is TGTGCCAGCAGTTACCCCCCTAGCGGGAGTCGGTACGAGCAGTACTTC. Translated: CASSYPPSGSRYEQYF.